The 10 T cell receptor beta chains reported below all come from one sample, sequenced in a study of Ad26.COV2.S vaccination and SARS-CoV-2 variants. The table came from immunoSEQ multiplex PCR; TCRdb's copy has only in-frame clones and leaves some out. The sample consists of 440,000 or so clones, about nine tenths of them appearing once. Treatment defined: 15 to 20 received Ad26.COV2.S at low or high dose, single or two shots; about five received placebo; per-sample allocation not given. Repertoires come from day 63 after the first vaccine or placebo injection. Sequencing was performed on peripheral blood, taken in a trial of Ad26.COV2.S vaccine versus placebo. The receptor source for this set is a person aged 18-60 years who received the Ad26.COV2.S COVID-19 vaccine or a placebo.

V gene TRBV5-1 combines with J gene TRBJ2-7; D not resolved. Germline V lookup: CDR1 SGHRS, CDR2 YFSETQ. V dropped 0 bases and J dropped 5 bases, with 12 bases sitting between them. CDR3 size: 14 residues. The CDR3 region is CASSLAGRANEQYF. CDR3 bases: TGCGCCAGCAGCTTGGCTGGTCGAGCGAACGAGCAGTACTTC.

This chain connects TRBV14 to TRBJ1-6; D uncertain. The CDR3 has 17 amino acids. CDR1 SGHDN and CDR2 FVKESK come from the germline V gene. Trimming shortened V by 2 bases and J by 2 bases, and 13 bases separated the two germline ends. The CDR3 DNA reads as TGTGCCAGCAGCCAATATGGCACCGGGGCCTATAATTCACCCCTCCACTTT. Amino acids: CASSQYGTGAYNSPLHF.

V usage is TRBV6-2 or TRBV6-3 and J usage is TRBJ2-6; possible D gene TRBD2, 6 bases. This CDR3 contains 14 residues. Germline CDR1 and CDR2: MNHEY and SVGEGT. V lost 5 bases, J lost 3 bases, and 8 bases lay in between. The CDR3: CASSTGVGANVLTF. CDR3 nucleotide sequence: TGTGCCAGCAGTACGGGGGTTGGGGCCAACGTCCTGACTTTC.

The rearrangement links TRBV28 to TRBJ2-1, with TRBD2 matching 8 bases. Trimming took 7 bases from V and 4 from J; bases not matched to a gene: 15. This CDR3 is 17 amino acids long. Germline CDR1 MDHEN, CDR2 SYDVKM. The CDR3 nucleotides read TGTGCCAGCACCGTTTTTGGGGGAGGGACTAGATACAATGAGCAGTTCTTC. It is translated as CASTVFGGGTRYNEQFF.

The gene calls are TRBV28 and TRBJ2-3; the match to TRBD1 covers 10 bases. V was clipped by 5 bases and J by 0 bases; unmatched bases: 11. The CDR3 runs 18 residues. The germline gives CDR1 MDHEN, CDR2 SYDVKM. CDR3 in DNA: TGTGCCAGCAGTCCAGCCGGGACAGGGGTCCTAAGCACAGATACGCAGTATTTT. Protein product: CASSPAGTGVLSTDTQYF. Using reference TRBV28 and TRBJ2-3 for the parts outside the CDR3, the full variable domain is DVKVTQSSRYLVKRTGEKVFLECVQDMDHENMFWYRQDPGLGLRLIYFSYDVKMKEKGDIPEGYSVSREKKERFSLILESASTNQTSMYLCASSPAGTGVLSTDTQYFGPGTRLTVL.

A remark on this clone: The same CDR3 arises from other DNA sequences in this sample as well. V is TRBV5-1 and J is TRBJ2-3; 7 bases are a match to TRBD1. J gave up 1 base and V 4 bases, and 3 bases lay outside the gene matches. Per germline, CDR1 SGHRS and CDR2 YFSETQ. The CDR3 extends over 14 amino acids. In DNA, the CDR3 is TGCGCCAGCAGCCCCGGACAGGGCACAGATACGCAGTATTTT. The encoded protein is CASSPGQGTDTQYF.

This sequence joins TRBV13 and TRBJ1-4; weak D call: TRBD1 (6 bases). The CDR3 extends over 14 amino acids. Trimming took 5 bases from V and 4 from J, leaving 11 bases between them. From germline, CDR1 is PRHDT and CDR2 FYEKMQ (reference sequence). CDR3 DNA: TGTGCCAGCAGCCGCAGGGGCGGTAATGAAAAACTGTTTTTT. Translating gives CASSRRGGNEKLFF.

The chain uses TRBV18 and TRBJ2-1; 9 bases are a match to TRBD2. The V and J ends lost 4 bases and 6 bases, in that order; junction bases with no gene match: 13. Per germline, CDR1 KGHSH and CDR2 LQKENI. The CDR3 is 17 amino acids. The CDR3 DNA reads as TGTGCCAGCTCACGAACAGGAGCGGGAGGACCCGGCAATGAGCAGTTCTTC. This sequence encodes CASSRTGAGGPGNEQFF.

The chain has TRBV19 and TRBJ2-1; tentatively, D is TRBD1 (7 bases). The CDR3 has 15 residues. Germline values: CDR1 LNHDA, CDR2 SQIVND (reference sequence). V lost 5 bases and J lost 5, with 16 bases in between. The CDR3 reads CASSPRGARDNEQFF. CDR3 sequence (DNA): TGTGCCAGTAGTCCCAGGGGGGCGAGGGACAATGAGCAGTTCTTC.

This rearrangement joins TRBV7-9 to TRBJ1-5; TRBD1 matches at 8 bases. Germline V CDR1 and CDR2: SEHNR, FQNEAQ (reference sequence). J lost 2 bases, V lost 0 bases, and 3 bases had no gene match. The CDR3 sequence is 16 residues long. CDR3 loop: CASSLALTGGNQPQHF. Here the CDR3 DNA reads TGTGCCAGCAGCTTAGCTCTGACAGGGGGCAATCAGCCCCAGCATTTT.